Listed below are T cell receptor beta chains from one sample, sequenced in a study of T-cell reconstitution after alpha-beta-depleted transplantation in children. TCRdb fed the PCR reads into MiXCR, producing one record per CDR3 protein. The table records some 590,000 distinct CDR3 sequences, roughly a tenth of them present only once. The input for sequencing was PBMCs from the stem cell graft donor, taken from the stem cell graft. The receptor source for this set is a human donor who donated a stem cell graft to a child with acute myeloid leukemia. Both conserved end residues are part of each CDR3. The order of the fields is J gene, V gene, D gene, clone size, CDR3 DNA, CDR3 protein. A D gene is named only where the DNA matches it firmly. Size is stated for part of the rows, as once, few or many counts, or as a class when the clone is expanded.

TRBJ1-1	TRBV27	.	.	TGTGCCAGCAGAAATACAGGGAACACTGAAGCTTTCTTT	CASRNTGNTEAFF
TRBJ2-3	TRBV6-5	.	.	TGTGCCAGCAGTTACTCGGGTCGGGAGCATCCAGATACGCAGTATTTT	CASSYSGREHPDTQYF
TRBJ2-3	TRBV7-2	.	.	TGTGCCAGCAGCCAAGTGACGGGGAGCACAGATACGCAGTATTTT	CASSQVTGSTDTQYF
TRBJ1-6	TRBV12-3/TRBV12-4	.	many	TGTGCCAGCAGTTTGGGGGGACGAGGTTCACCCCTCCACTTT	CASSLGGRGSPLHF
TRBJ2-7	TRBV12-3/TRBV12-4	TRBD1	many	TGTGCCAGCAGGGGAGAAACCGGGACAGGTATCACCTACGAGCAGTACTTC	CASRGETGTGITYEQYF
TRBJ1-1	TRBV14	.	many	TGTGCCAGCTCCTCACGGTTGGGGAACACTGAAGCTTTCTTT	CASSSRLGNTEAFF
TRBJ2-1	TRBV7-9	TRBD2	few	TGTGCCAGCAGCTTAGCGGTATCTAGCGGATACAATGAGCAGTTCTTC	CASSLAVSSGYNEQFF
TRBJ2-3	TRBV6-5	TRBD2	many	TGTGCCAGCAGCCTCCGACTAGCGGCTAGCACAGATACGCAGTATTTT	CASSLRLAASTDTQYF
TRBJ2-3	TRBV10-3	TRBD2	few	TGTGCCATCAGTGAGCCGGGCGGCAAAATTAGCGGGACATACACAGATACGCAGTATTTT	CAISEPGGKISGTYTDTQYF
TRBJ1-1	TRBV15	.	.	TGTGCCACCAGCAGAGATCTACAGGTTGAAGCTTTCTTT	CATSRDLQVEAFF
TRBJ2-5	TRBV12-3/TRBV12-4	.	few	TGTGCCAGCAGGCCAACAAGCCAAGAGACCCAGTACTTC	CASRPTSQETQYF
TRBJ2-7	TRBV5-1	.	.	TGCGCCAGCAGCATACAACCGGAAAGGGGCTACGAGCAGTACTTC	CASSIQPERGYEQYF
TRBJ2-7	TRBV4-1	.	many	TGCGCCAGCAGCCCTGCCCGAGGCGTCTACGAGCAGTACTTC	CASSPARGVYEQYF
TRBJ2-1	TRBV7-8	TRBD1	few	TGTGCCAGCAGCTGGACAGGGGGCGAGCAGTTCTTC	CASSWTGGEQFF
TRBJ1-5	TRBV20-1	.	.	TGCAGTGCCCCTGACCGGGGGTTCAATCAGCCCCAGCATTTT	CSAPDRGFNQPQHF
TRBJ2-1	TRBV30	.	many	TGTGCCTGGAGTGGCCCTGAGCAGTTCTTC	CAWSGPEQFF
TRBJ2-3	TRBV20-1	.	few	TGCAGTGCTAGTGGTGGGGCTCCAGATACGCAGTATTTT	CSASGGAPDTQYF
TRBJ2-7	TRBV4-3	TRBD2	.	TGCGCCAGCAGCCGGTACCCGGCTAGCGGGAGTTACGAGCAGTACTTC	CASSRYPASGSYEQYF
TRBJ2-7	TRBV3-1	TRBD2	many	TGTGCCAGCAGCCAACTGCCCAGCGGGAGCATCGGCGAGCAGTACTTC	CASSQLPSGSIGEQYF
TRBJ1-2	TRBV30	.	.	TGTGCCTGTGGTCTACCACCACCTAACTATGGCTACACCTTC	CACGLPPPNYGYTF
TRBJ2-5	TRBV4-3	.	many	TGCGCCAGCAGCCAAGATTTTCAAGAGACCCAGTACTTC	CASSQDFQETQYF
TRBJ2-1	TRBV6-5	TRBD1	few	TGTGCCAGCAGTTACGCCCAGGGGGCGGTTGAGCAGTTCTTC	CASSYAQGAVEQFF
TRBJ2-7	TRBV3-1	.	few	TGTGCCAGCAGCCAAGGGACAACGAGCTACGAGCAGTACTTC	CASSQGTTSYEQYF
TRBJ2-2	TRBV11-2	.	few	TGTGCCAGCAGCTTAGAGCAGATAGGGGAGCTGTTTTTT	CASSLEQIGELFF
TRBJ2-3	TRBV6-1	.	.	TGTGCCAGCAGTGCAGAGCTAGGGACGGCTACTAGCACAGATACGCAGTATTTT	CASSAELGTATSTDTQYF
TRBJ2-7	TRBV5-1	TRBD2	few	TGCGCCAGCAGCTTGGAATTCGGGGGACTAGCGGGAACCTACGAGCAGTACTTC	CASSLEFGGLAGTYEQYF
TRBJ2-3	TRBV29-1	.	many	TGCAGCGTTGAAGGGGCACGATCTAGCACAGATACGCAGTATTTT	CSVEGARSSTDTQYF
TRBJ1-1	TRBV6-6	.	many	TGTGCCAGCAAAGAGATGAACACTGAAGCTTTCTTT	CASKEMNTEAFF
TRBJ2-2	TRBV20-1	TRBD1	few	TGCAGTGCTAGGCGACAGGGGGACACCGGGGAGCTGTTTTTT	CSARRQGDTGELFF
TRBJ2-1	TRBV2	.	.	TGTGCCAGCAGAGCAGAGGCTCGAGCTAATGAGCAGTTCTTC	CASRAEARANEQFF
TRBJ2-1	TRBV15	TRBD2	few	TGTGCCACCAGCAGAGGGGGGGGGAAGCCTGAGCAGTTCTTC	CATSRGGGKPEQFF
TRBJ2-2	TRBV7-9	TRBD1	many	TGTGCCAGCAGCCGCGGACAGGGAAGTACCGGGGAGCTGTTTTTT	CASSRGQGSTGELFF
TRBJ2-7	TRBV29-1	.	many	TGCAGCGCTAGACAGGACCCCTACGAGCAGTACTTC	CSARQDPYEQYF
TRBJ2-5	TRBV20-1	.	.	TGCAGTGCTAGAGAGGGGGGCCGAGAGACCCAGTACTTC	CSAREGGRETQYF
TRBJ1-2	TRBV29-1	.	.	TGCAGCGTCCCCGGTTCCCATGCAGGGCGGGACTATGGCTACACCTTC	CSVPGSHAGRDYGYTF
TRBJ1-1	TRBV7-2	TRBD1	many	TGTGCCAGCAGCTTGGAGGGACAGGGTTTAACTGAAGCTTTCTTT	CASSLEGQGLTEAFF
TRBJ2-4	TRBV7-2	.	many	TGTGCCAGCAGCCCCGACAGGCTAGCCAAAAACATTCAGTACTTC	CASSPDRLAKNIQYF
TRBJ2-3	TRBV7-2	.	few	TGTGCCAGCAGCCCTCCCTTCGCGGGTTACACAGATACGCAGTATTTT	CASSPPFAGYTDTQYF
TRBJ2-7	TRBV20-1	TRBD2	few	TGCAGTGCTTCTGGACTAGCGGCCTTCGGCGAGCAGTACTTC	CSASGLAAFGEQYF
TRBJ1-6	TRBV6-5	.	few	TGTGCCAGCAGTTACTCCAGGGCGTCAAATTCACCCCTCCACTTT	CASSYSRASNSPLHF
TRBJ2-3	TRBV11-1	TRBD2	few	TGTGCCAGCAGCTCTAGACTAGCGGGAACTATTGCTAGCGGCACAGATACGCAGTATTTT	CASSSRLAGTIASGTDTQYF